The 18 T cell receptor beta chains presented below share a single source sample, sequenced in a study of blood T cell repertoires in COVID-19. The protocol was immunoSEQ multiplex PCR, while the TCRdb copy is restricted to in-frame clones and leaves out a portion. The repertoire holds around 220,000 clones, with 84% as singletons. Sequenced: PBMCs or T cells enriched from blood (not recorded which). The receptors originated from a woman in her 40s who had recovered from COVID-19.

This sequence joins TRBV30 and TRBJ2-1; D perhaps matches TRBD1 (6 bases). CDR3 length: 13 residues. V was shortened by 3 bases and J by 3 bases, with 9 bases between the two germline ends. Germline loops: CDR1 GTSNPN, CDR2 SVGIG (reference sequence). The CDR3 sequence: CAWRQGHYNEQFF. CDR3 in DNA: TGTGCCTGGAGACAGGGACACTACAATGAGCAGTTCTTC.

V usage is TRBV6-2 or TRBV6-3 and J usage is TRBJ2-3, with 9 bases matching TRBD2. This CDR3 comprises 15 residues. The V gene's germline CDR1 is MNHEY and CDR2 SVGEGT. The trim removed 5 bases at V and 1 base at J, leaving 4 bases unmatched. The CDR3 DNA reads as TGTGCCAGCAGTCGTAGCGGGAGTCGCACAGATACGCAGTATTTT. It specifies CASSRSGSRTDTQYF.

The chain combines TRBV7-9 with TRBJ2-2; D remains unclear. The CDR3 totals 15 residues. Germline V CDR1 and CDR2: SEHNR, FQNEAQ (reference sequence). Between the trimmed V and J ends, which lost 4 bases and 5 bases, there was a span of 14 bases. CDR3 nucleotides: TGTGCCAGCAGCTCCCGACGAGGTCGGACCGGGGAGCTGTTTTTT. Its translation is CASSSRRGRTGELFF. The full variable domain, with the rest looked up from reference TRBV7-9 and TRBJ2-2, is DTGVSQNPRHKITKRGQNVTFRCDPISEHNRLYWYRQTLGQGPEFLTYFQNEAQLEKSRLLSDRFSAERPKGSFSTLEIQRTEQGDSAMYLCASSSRRGRTGELFFGEGSRLTVL.

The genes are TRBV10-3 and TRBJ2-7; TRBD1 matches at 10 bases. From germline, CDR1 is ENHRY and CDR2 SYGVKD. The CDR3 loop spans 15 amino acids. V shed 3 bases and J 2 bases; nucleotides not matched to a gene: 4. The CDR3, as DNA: TGTGCCATCAGTGACCGGGACAGGGGAACCTACGAGCAGTACTTC. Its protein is CAISDRDRGTYEQYF.

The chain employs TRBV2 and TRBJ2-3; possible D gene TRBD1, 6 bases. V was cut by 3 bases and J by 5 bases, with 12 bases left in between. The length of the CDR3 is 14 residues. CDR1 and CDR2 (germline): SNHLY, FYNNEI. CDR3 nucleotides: TGTGCCAGCAGTGAGGCACAGGGTGTAGATACGCAGTATTTT. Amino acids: CASSEAQGVDTQYF.

The CDR3 coding sequence is TGCGCCAGCAGCTTGGTAGGCGGGGGTAACTACGAGCAGTACTTC. Translating it yields CASSLVGGGNYEQYF. The rearrangement uses TRBV5-1 and TRBJ2-7; 7 positions agree with TRBD2. The ends lost 0 bases at V and 3 bases at J; junction bases unmatched: 6. The germline gives CDR1 SGHRS, CDR2 YFSETQ. This CDR3 comprises 15 residues.

The CDR3 protein is CASSTPRRGIRTDTQYF. The CDR3 DNA reads TGTGCCAGTAGTACCCCCAGGCGGGGAATCCGGACAGATACGCAGTATTTT. V is TRBV19 and J is TRBJ2-3; tentatively, D is TRBD2 (6 bases). Germline assignment: CDR1 LNHDA and CDR2 SQIVND (reference sequence). The CDR3 runs to 17 residues. Trimming stripped 4 bases from V and 3 bases from J, with 20 bases between.

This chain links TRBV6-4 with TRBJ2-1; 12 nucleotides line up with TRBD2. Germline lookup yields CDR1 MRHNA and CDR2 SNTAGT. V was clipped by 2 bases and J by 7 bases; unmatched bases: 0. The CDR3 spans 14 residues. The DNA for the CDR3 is TGTGCCAGCAGTGACGGGACTAGCGGGAATGAGCAGTTCTTC. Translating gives CASSDGTSGNEQFF.

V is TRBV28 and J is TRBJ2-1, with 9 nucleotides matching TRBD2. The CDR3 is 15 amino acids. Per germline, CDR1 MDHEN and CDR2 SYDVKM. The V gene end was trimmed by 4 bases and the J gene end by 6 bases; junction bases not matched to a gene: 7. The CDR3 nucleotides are TGTGCCAGCAGTTGGGGAGCGGGAGGCCTCAATGAGCAGTTCTTC. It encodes CASSWGAGGLNEQFF.

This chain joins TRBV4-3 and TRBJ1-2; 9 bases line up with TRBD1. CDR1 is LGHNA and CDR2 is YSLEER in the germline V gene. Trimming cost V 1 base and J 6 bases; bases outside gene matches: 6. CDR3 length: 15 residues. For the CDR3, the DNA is TGCGCCAGCAGCCAAGGAACAGGGGGCGCTGATGGCTACACCTTC. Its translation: CASSQGTGGADGYTF.

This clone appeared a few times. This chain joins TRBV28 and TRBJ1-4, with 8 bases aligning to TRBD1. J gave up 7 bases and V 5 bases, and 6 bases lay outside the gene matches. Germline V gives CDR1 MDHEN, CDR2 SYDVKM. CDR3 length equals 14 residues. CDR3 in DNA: TGTGCCAGCAGTGAGACAGGGGCCACTGAAAAACTGTTTTTT. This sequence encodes CASSETGATEKLFF.

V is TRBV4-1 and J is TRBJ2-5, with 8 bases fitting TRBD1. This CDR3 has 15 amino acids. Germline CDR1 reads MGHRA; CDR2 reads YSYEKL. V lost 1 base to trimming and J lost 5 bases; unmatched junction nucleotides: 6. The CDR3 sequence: CASSQGDRGGETQYF. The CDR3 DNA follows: TGCGCCAGCAGCCAAGGAGACAGGGGCGGGGAGACCCAGTACTTC.

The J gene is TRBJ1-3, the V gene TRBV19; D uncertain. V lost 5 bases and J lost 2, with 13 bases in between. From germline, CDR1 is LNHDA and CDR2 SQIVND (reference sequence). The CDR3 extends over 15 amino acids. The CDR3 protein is CASSLGREPGNTIYF. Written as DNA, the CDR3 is TGTGCCAGTAGTCTGGGGAGGGAGCCTGGAAACACCATATATTTT.

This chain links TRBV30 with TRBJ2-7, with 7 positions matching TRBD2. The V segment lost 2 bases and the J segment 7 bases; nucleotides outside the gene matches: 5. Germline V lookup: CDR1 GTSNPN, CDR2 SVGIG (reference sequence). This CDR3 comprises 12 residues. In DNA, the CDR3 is TGTGCCTGGAGTCCCTGGGGGGGAGAGCAGTACTTC. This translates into CAWSPWGGEQYF.

CDR3 in amino acids: CATSRDGPVYGYTF. In DNA form, the CDR3 reads TGTGCCACCAGCAGAGATGGGCCAGTCTATGGCTACACCTTC. The chain uses TRBV15 and TRBJ1-2, with unresolved D. From germline, CDR1 is LNHNV and CDR2 YYDKDF (reference sequence). Trimming stripped 0 bases from V and 4 bases from J, with 9 bases between. This CDR3 is built from 14 residues.

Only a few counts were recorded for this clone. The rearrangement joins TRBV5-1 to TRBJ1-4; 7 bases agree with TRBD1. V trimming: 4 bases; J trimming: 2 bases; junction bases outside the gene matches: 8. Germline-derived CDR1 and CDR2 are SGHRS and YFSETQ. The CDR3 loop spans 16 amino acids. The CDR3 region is CASSPTGTRTNEKLFF. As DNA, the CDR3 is TGCGCCAGCAGCCCGACAGGGACGCGGACTAATGAAAAACTGTTTTTT.

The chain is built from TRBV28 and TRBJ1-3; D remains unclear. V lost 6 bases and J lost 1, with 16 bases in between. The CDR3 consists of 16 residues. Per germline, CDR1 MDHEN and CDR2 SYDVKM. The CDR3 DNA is TGTGCCAGCAGCCAATTCTTCGCGGAATCTGGAAACACCATATATTTT. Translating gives CASSQFFAESGNTIYF.

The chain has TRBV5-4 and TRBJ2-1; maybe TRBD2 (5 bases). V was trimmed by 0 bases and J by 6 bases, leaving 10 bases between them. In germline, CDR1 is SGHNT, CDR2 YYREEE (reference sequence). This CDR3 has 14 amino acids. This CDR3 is CASSLGPGFNEQFF. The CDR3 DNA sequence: TGTGCCAGCAGCTTGGGACCGGGATTCAATGAGCAGTTCTTC.